This record covers a single TCR beta chain. The CDR3 runs to 14 residues. Germline V gene lookup returns CDR1 SGDLS and CDR2 YYNGEE. Germline trimming cut 3 bases from V and 6 bases from J; bases unmatched to any gene: 8. The record originates from a study of T cell changes during pregnancy in multiple sclerosis. Using immunoSEQ multiplex PCR, the repertoire was profiled, and TCRdb retains in-frame clones only, with some absent. The sample holds some 74,000 clones, around 90% seen once. The TCR originated in a female donor in good health, enrolled as a control in a pregnancy study. The chain recombines TRBV9 with TRBJ1-1; 7 nucleotides align to TRBD1. The sequencing used peripheral blood, collected after pregnancy. The DNA of the CDR3 is TGTGCCAGCAGCGACAGGGGAATCGGATCTGAAGCTTTCTTT. This encodes CASSDRGIGSEAFF.